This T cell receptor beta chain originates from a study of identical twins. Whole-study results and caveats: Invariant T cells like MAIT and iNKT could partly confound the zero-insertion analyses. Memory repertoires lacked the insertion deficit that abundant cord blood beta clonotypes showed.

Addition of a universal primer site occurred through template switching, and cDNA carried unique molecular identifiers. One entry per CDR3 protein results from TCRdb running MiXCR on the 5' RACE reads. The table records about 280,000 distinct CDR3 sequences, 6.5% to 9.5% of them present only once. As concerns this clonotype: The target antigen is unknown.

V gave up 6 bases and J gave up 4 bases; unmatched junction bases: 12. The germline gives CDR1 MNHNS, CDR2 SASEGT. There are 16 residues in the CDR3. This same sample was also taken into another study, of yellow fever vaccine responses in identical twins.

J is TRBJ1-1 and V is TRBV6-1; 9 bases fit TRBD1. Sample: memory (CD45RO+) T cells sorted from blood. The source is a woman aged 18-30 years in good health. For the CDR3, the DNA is TGTGCCAGCAGGGAGACACAGGGGGCGCAGGGCACTGAAGCTTTCTTT. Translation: CASRETQGAQGTEAFF.